One and the same sample provided the 15 T cell receptor beta chains below, sequenced in a study of blood T cell repertoires in COVID-19. TCRdb's table, derived via immunoSEQ multiplex PCR, lists solely in-frame clones and lacks some. Here the sample spans some 340,000 clones, roughly 90% being singletons. The sequencing sample was made of PBMCs or T cells enriched from blood (not recorded which). The receptors here all came from a woman in her 30s who had been exposed to COVID-19.

V is TRBV7-8 and J is TRBJ2-2; 7 nucleotides agree with TRBD2. The CDR3 has 16 residues. Trimming removed 5 bases from V and 1 base from J; junction bases left unmatched: 7. Per the germline V gene, CDR1 is SGHVS and CDR2 is FQNEAQ. CDR3 loop: CASSGRSGENTGELFF. DNA of the CDR3: TGTGCCAGCAGCGGAAGGAGCGGGGAGAACACCGGGGAGCTGTTTTTT. Together with reference TRBV7-8 and TRBJ2-2, the CDR3 gives the full variable domain: GAGVSQSPRYKVAKRGQDVALRCDPISGHVSLFWYQQALGQGPEFLTYFQNEAQLDKSGLPSDRFFAERPEGSVSTLKIQRTQQEDSAVYLCASSGRSGENTGELFFGEGSRLTVL.

CDR3 protein: CASSFGLARTDTQYF. CDR3 in DNA: TGTGCCAGCAGTTTCGGACTAGCCCGCACAGATACGCAGTATTTT. The genes are TRBV27 and TRBJ2-3; 8 nucleotides agree with TRBD2. V gave up 3 bases and J gave up 1 base; unmatched junction bases: 3. Germline V gene lookup returns CDR1 MNHEY and CDR2 SMNVEV (reference sequence). This CDR3 spans 15 amino acids.

The chain joins TRBV10-3 to TRBJ1-5; the D gene is possibly TRBD1 (5 bases). The CDR3 loop spans 15 amino acids. CDR1 is ENHRY and CDR2 is SYGVKD in the germline V gene. V dropped 6 bases and J dropped 5 bases, with 17 bases sitting between them. For the CDR3, the DNA is TGTGCCATCAGCGCAGAAGGTACAGGTGATCAGCCCCAGCATTTT. Amino acid sequence: CAISAEGTGDQPQHF.

The chain combines TRBV2 with TRBJ1-2; the match to TRBD1 covers 9 bases. The trim removed 6 bases at V and 6 bases at J, leaving 5 bases unmatched. The CDR3 extends over 13 amino acids. From germline, CDR1 is SNHLY and CDR2 FYNNEI. CDR3 protein: CASRDRGLNGYTF. In DNA form, the CDR3 reads TGTGCCAGCAGGGACAGGGGCCTGAATGGCTACACCTTC.

The chain joins TRBV5-1 to TRBJ1-2; 8 positions agree with TRBD1. In germline, CDR1 is SGHRS, CDR2 YFSETQ. Trimming cost V 0 bases and J 6 bases; bases outside gene matches: 13. The CDR3 runs to 17 residues. Here the CDR3 reads CASSLGWAGGALHGYTF. The CDR3 DNA follows: TGCGCCAGCAGCTTGGGGTGGGCAGGGGGCGCGCTTCATGGCTACACCTTC.

V and J are TRBV11-1 and TRBJ1-1; D is possibly TRBD1 (5 bases). The CDR3 loop spans 14 amino acids. Trimming stripped 5 bases from V and 5 bases from J, with 15 bases between. The germline V gene has CDR1 SGHAT and CDR2 FQDESV (reference sequence). The CDR3 coding sequence is TGTGCCAGCAGCGCCCGGGCGGGGGTGACTGAAGCTTTCTTT. Its translation is CASSARAGVTEAFF.

V gene TRBV5-4 combines with J gene TRBJ2-5, with a weak D call TRBD2 (6 bases). Germline loops: CDR1 SGHNT, CDR2 YYREEE (reference sequence). V lost 4 bases to trimming and J lost 4 bases, with 14 bases between them. This CDR3 is built from 14 residues. CDR3 amino acids: CASSGGPGGETQYF. The CDR3 bases are TGTGCCAGCAGCGGAGGGCCCGGGGGAGAGACCCAGTACTTC. Variable domain in full (rest from reference TRBV5-4 and TRBJ2-5): ETGVTQSPTHLIKTRGQQVTLRCSSQSGHNTVSWYQQALGQGPQFIFQYYREEENGRGNFPPRFSGLQFPNYSSELNVNALELDDSALYLCASSGGPGGETQYFGPGTRLLVL.

The J gene is TRBJ1-6, the V gene TRBV4-3; the D gene is possibly TRBD1 (5 bases). With 6 bases removed from V and 4 bases from J, the gap between germline ends came to 16 bases. From germline, CDR1 is LGHNA and CDR2 YSLEER. The CDR3 consists of 16 residues. The CDR3 loop reads CASSREGPTYNSPLHF. For the CDR3, the DNA is TGCGCCAGCAGTCGGGAGGGGCCCACTTATAATTCACCCCTCCACTTT.

J is TRBJ1-4 and V is TRBV4-1; 8 bases agree with TRBD1. J was trimmed by 7 bases and V by 3 bases; bases with no gene match: 4. The germline V gene encodes CDR1 MGHRA and CDR2 YSYEKL. The CDR3 totals 14 residues. The CDR3 sequence: CASSHSQGGEKLFF. The CDR3 DNA reads TGCGCCAGCAGCCATTCACAGGGGGGTGAAAAACTGTTTTTT.

CDR3 sequence: CASSPRGELRGYTF. CDR3 DNA: TGTGCCAGCAGCCCCAGGGGGGAATTGCGTGGCTACACCTTC. This chain connects TRBV6-5 to TRBJ1-2; the match to TRBD1 covers 7 bases. This CDR3 contains 14 residues. Trimming cost V 6 bases and J 7 bases; bases outside gene matches: 11. Germline CDR1 reads MNHEY; CDR2 reads SVGAGI.

The rearrangement uses TRBV12-5 and TRBJ1-1; perhaps TRBD1 as D (5 bases). Germline V lookup: CDR1 LGHNT, CDR2 FRNRAP. This CDR3 contains 14 residues. V was trimmed by 4 bases and J by 1 base, leaving 10 bases between them. CDR3 nucleotides: TGTGCTAGTGGTTATGACAGACCGAACACTGAAGCTTTCTTT. Translation: CASGYDRPNTEAFF.

The chain combines TRBV28 with TRBJ2-7; 11 nucleotides align to TRBD1. This CDR3 spans 15 amino acids. The V segment lost 5 bases and the J segment 2 bases; nucleotides outside the gene matches: 5. CDR1 and CDR2 from the germline V gene are MDHEN and SYDVKM. Here the CDR3 reads CASSPPGQGAYEQYF. In DNA, the CDR3 is TGTGCCAGCAGTCCCCCGGGACAGGGGGCCTACGAGCAGTACTTC.

V and J are TRBV5-1 and TRBJ1-1; 9 bases are a match to TRBD1. Germline-derived CDR1 and CDR2 are SGHRS and YFSETQ. The CDR3 is 12 amino acids. V lost 2 bases to trimming and J lost 10 bases; unmatched junction nucleotides: 3. DNA of the CDR3: TGCGCCAGCAGCTTACAGGGGGCGGGAGCTTTCTTT. This encodes CASSLQGAGAFF.

J is TRBJ2-1 and V is TRBV19; 8 nucleotides agree with TRBD1. Looked up from germline, CDR1 is LNHDA and CDR2 is SQIVND (reference sequence). The CDR3 covers 19 residues. J gave up 2 bases and V 6 bases, and 18 bases lay outside the gene matches. CDR3 nucleotide sequence: TGTGCCAGTAGCCCCTTCAGTCCGGGCAGGGGGCTTGCCTACAATGAGCAGTTCTTC. This gives the protein CASSPFSPGRGLAYNEQFF.

The sample holds one count of this clone. This chain joins TRBV7-6 and TRBJ1-5; D may be TRBD1 (6 bases). Deletions cut 0 bases from V and 0 bases from J, with 12 bases between. The V gene's germline CDR1 is SGHVS and CDR2 FNYEAQ. The CDR3 length is 17 residues. This chain's CDR3 is CASSLAAQGFSNQPQHF. The DNA of the CDR3 is TGTGCCAGCAGCTTAGCAGCACAGGGCTTTAGCAATCAGCCCCAGCATTTT.